A selection of T cell receptor beta chains follows, all from one sample in a study of post-analysis software for immune sequencing data. TCRdb analysed the PCR reads with MiXCR anew, one entry per CDR3 protein. The data contain approximately 350,000 distinct CDR3 sequences, 30% to 45% of them seen just once; the ten biggest clones take up roughly an eighth. Sequencing used blood. The receptors were gathered from a girl under 18 with multiple sclerosis. Each CDR3 is given with its conserved first and last residue. A D gene is named only where the DNA matches it firmly. Rows may omit the clone size; those that give it use once, few, many or a size class.

v_call,j_call,d_call,clone_size,cdr3_aa,cdr3_nt
TRBV6-5,TRBJ2-2,-,-,CASSLRTGELFF,TGTGCCAGCAGTTTACGCACCGGGGAGCTGTTTTTT
TRBV11-2,TRBJ2-7,-,-,CASSLSYGQYF,TGTGCCAGCAGCTTATCTTACGGGCAGTACTTC
TRBV7-2,TRBJ2-5,-,-,CASSSRGSQETQYF,TGTGCCAGCAGCTCCCGGGGGTCCCAAGAGACCCAGTACTTC
TRBV20-1,TRBJ2-3,-,-,CSAYWLARSSTDTQYF,TGCAGTGCTTATTGGTTAGCGCGTTCTAGCACAGATACGCAGTATTTT
TRBV28,TRBJ2-3,-,-,CASILQGGVDTQYF,TGTGCCAGCATCTTACAGGGTGGCGTAGATACGCAGTATTTT
TRBV12-5,TRBJ2-6,-,-,CASGFAGSGANVLTF,TGTGCTAGTGGTTTCGCAGGGTCTGGGGCCAACGTCCTGACTTTC
TRBV27,TRBJ2-5,-,few,CASSAGAVRQGETQYF,TGTGCCAGCAGTGCGGGGGCAGTCAGGCAAGGAGAGACCCAGTACTTC
TRBV20-1,TRBJ1-6,-,few,CSARDASGAIGSPLHF,TGCAGTGCTAGAGATGCCTCCGGGGCGATTGGTTCACCCCTCCACTTT
TRBV5-1,TRBJ2-7,TRBD1,-,CASSLERQGISYEQYF,TGCGCCAGCAGCTTGGAAAGACAGGGAATCTCCTACGAGCAGTACTTC
TRBV12-3/TRBV12-4,TRBJ2-7,-,-,CASSHRQVNYEQYF,TGTGCCAGCAGTCATAGACAGGTGAACTACGAGCAGTACTTC
TRBV5-1,TRBJ1-2,-,-,CASSLKPALYGYTF,TGCGCCAGCAGCTTGAAGCCAGCTCTCTATGGCTACACCTTC
TRBV4-1,TRBJ1-4,-,-,CASSQGTRGSEKLFF,TGCGCCAGCAGCCAAGGCACAAGGGGGAGTGAAAAACTGTTTTTT
TRBV7-3,TRBJ2-3,-,-,CASSLNGSPTDTQYF,TGTGCCAGCAGCTTAAACGGGAGCCCCACAGATACGCAGTATTTT
TRBV7-2,TRBJ1-6,-,-,CASSSWGQDVFGSPLHF,TGTGCCAGCAGCTCCTGGGGGCAGGATGTGTTTGGTTCACCCCTCCACTTT
TRBV12-3/TRBV12-4,TRBJ2-1,-,-,CASRPRGVIYNEQFF,TGTGCCAGCCGACCCAGGGGGGTTATCTACAATGAGCAGTTCTTC
TRBV3-1,TRBJ2-1,TRBD2,few,CASSQGWGGTDEQFF,TGTGCCAGCAGCCAAGGTTGGGGGGGTACGGATGAGCAGTTCTTC
TRBV6-6,TRBJ1-2,TRBD1,-,CASSPGQATPYNYGYTF,TGTGCCAGCAGCCCGGGACAGGCAACCCCTTATAACTATGGCTACACCTTC
TRBV11-2,TRBJ1-5,-,few,CASSLGFGGNQPQHF,TGTGCCAGCAGCTTAGGATTTGGTGGCAATCAGCCCCAGCATTTT
TRBV12-3/TRBV12-4,TRBJ1-6,TRBD1,-,CASKGGGNNSPLHF,TGTGCCAGCAAAGGGGGCGGCAATAATTCACCCCTCCACTTT
TRBV5-1,TRBJ2-7,-,few,CASSLGSLYEQYF,TGCGCCAGCAGCTTAGGTAGTCTCTACGAGCAGTACTTC
TRBV15,TRBJ1-2,TRBD1,-,CATSRDRDYGYTF,TGTGCCACCAGCAGGGACAGGGACTATGGCTACACCTTC
TRBV12-3/TRBV12-4,TRBJ1-1,-,few,CASSRGPGTEAFF,TGTGCCAGCAGCCGCGGGCCGGGCACTGAAGCTTTCTTT
TRBV6-5,TRBJ2-7,-,many,CASSYSGDHSYEQYF,TGTGCCAGCAGTTACTCAGGGGACCACTCCTACGAGCAGTACTTC
TRBV12-3/TRBV12-4,TRBJ1-1,-,-,CASSLEQGRTEAFF,TGTGCCAGCAGTTTAGAGCAGGGACGGACTGAAGCTTTCTTT
TRBV6-6,TRBJ2-7,TRBD1,-,CASRRTGNEQYF,TGTGCCAGCAGGCGGACAGGGAACGAGCAGTACTTC
TRBV20-1,TRBJ2-7,-,-,CSASGGYPSYEQYF,TGCAGTGCCAGTGGGGGTTATCCCTCCTACGAGCAGTACTTC
TRBV7-8,TRBJ2-2,TRBD2,-,CASSAPPGGATGERFF,TGTGCCAGCAGCGCTCCCCCGGGGGGGGCCACCGGGGAGCGGTTTTTT
TRBV7-2,TRBJ2-7,TRBD2,few,CASSSPGLAMGEQYF,TGTGCCAGCAGCTCCCCGGGACTAGCGATGGGAGAGCAGTACTTC
TRBV4-3,TRBJ1-2,TRBD1,few,CASRKGTGASGYTF,TGCGCCAGCAGAAAGGGGACAGGGGCTAGTGGCTACACCTTC
TRBV21-1,TRBJ2-7,-,-,CASSTRKSSYEQYF,TGTGCCAGCAGCACCCGAAAGAGCTCCTACGAGCAGTACTTC
TRBV2,TRBJ1-6,-,-,CASREAAGSPPHF,TGTGCCAGCAGAGAAGCAGCGGGCTCACCCCCCCACTTT
TRBV20-1,TRBJ2-4,TRBD2,few,CSARDEGLLAKNIQYF,TGCAGTGCTAGAGATGAGGGACTACTAGCCAAAAACATTCAGTACTTC
TRBV11-2,TRBJ1-1,-,-,CASSAGTVGRGAFF,TGTGCCAGCAGCGCGGGGACGGTTGGCCGTGGAGCTTTCTTT
TRBV20-1,TRBJ1-1,-,-,CSARDFKGQNTEAFF,TGCAGTGCTAGAGATTTTAAGGGCCAGAACACTGAAGCTTTCTTT
TRBV9,TRBJ2-7,-,-,CASSETGVPYEQYF,TGTGCCAGCAGCGAAACGGGGGTCCCCTACGAGCAGTACTTC
TRBV3-1,TRBJ2-5,-,-,CASSQDVETQYF,TGTGCCAGCAGCCAAGATGTAGAGACCCAGTACTTC
TRBV6-6,TRBJ2-7,TRBD1,-,CASSGTGGFYEQYF,TGTGCCAGCAGCGGGACAGGGGGTTTCTACGAGCAGTACTTC
TRBV6-5,TRBJ1-2,-,-,CASSYDRAGPYGYTF,TGTGCCAGCAGTTACGATCGGGCAGGACCCTATGGCTACACCTTC
TRBV4-1,TRBJ1-2,-,-,CASSQDRDFYGYTF,TGCGCCAGCAGCCAAGATCGGGATTTCTATGGCTACACCTTC
TRBV24-1,TRBJ1-5,TRBD1,-,CATSDPDRGRRPQHF,TGTGCCACCAGTGATCCCGACAGGGGGAGGCGGCCCCAGCATTTT
TRBV9,TRBJ2-1,-,many,CASSAGVGDSRREQFF,TGTGCCAGCAGCGCCGGGGTGGGGGACTCACGCCGTGAGCAGTTCTTC
TRBV7-3,TRBJ2-1,TRBD2,few,CASSLTGTSSYNEQFF,TGTGCCAGCAGCCTTACCGGGACTAGCTCCTACAATGAGCAGTTCTTC
TRBV10-2,TRBJ2-7,-,few,CASSVIGSYEQYF,TGCGCCAGCAGTGTAATAGGGTCCTACGAGCAGTACTTC
TRBV12-3/TRBV12-4,TRBJ2-3,-,few,CASSNRRGSDTQYF,TGTGCCAGCAGTAACCGCAGGGGTTCGGATACGCAGTATTTT
TRBV6-1,TRBJ2-7,-,-,CASSHTRTGTYEQYF,TGTGCCAGCAGTCACACCAGGACGGGGACCTACGAGCAGTACTTC
TRBV12-3/TRBV12-4,TRBJ2-1,-,-,CASSPWGSYNEQFF,TGTGCCAGCAGTCCATGGGGGTCCTACAATGAGCAGTTCTTC
TRBV3-1,TRBJ1-4,-,-,CASSQVTGTHEKLFF,TGTGCCAGCAGCCAAGTGACTGGAACCCACGAAAAACTGTTTTTT
TRBV7-2,TRBJ2-1,-,-,CASSSPGTHNEQFF,TGTGCCAGCAGCTCGCCCGGGACCCACAATGAGCAGTTCTTC
TRBV5-4,TRBJ1-1,-,-,CASSLEAGRTEAFF,TGTGCCAGCAGCTTGGAGGCTGGGAGGACTGAAGCTTTCTTT
TRBV7-2,TRBJ1-1,-,many,CASSLQENTEAFF,TGCGCCAGCAGCTTGCAGGAGAACACTGAAGCTTTCTTT
TRBV7-9,TRBJ2-1,-,-,CATRSGGQGQFF,TGTGCCACCAGGTCCGGGGGGCAGGGGCAGTTCTTC
TRBV7-9,TRBJ2-1,TRBD2,few,CASSATGGWGKSNEQFF,TGTGCCAGCAGCGCCACGGGGGGGTGGGGGAAGAGCAATGAGCAGTTCTTC
TRBV12-3/TRBV12-4,TRBJ2-1,-,-,CASSPGRYSSYNEQFF,TGTGCCAGCTCCCCGGGCCGTTACAGCTCCTACAATGAGCAGTTCTTC
TRBV7-8,TRBJ1-5,-,-,CASSSAWRGNQPQHF,TGTGCCAGCAGCTCCGCCTGGAGGGGCAATCAGCCCCAGCATTTT
TRBV24-1,TRBJ2-2,-,-,CATSGPWGSNTGELFF,TGTGCCACCAGTGGCCCGTGGGGGAGTAACACCGGGGAGCTGTTTTTT